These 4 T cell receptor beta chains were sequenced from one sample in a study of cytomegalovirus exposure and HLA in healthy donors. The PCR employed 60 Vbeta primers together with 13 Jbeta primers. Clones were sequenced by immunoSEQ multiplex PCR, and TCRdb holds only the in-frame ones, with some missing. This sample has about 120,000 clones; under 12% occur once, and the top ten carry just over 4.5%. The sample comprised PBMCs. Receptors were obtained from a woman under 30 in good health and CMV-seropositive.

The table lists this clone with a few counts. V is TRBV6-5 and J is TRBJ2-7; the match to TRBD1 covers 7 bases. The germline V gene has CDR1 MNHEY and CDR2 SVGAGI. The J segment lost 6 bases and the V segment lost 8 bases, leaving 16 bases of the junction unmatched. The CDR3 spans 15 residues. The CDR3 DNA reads TGTGCCAGCGCACCCACAGGGGCTTCCGGCGCCGAGCAGTACTTC. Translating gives CASAPTGASGAEQYF.

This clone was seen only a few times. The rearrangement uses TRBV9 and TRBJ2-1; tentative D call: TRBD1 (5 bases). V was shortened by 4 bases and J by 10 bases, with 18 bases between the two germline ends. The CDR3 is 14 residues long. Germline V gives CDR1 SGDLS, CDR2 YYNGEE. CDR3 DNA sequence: TGTGCCAGCAGCCCGTATTCTGGGGCCACCGAGCAGTTCTTC. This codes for CASSPYSGATEQFF.

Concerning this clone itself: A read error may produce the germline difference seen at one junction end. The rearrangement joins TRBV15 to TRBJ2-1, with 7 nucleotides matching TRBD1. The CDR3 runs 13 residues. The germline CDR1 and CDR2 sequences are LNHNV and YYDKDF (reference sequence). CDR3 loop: CAISLTGKNEQFF. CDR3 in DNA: TGTGCCATCAGCTTGACAGGGAAAAATGAGCAGTTCTTC.

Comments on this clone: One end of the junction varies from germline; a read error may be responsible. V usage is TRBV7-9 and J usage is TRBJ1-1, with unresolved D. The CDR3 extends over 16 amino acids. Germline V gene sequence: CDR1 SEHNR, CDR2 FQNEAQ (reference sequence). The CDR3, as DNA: TGTGCCAGCAGCTTACGACCTCTTGAGCGGTCCACTGGAGCTTTCTTT. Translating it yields CASSLRPLERSTGAFF.